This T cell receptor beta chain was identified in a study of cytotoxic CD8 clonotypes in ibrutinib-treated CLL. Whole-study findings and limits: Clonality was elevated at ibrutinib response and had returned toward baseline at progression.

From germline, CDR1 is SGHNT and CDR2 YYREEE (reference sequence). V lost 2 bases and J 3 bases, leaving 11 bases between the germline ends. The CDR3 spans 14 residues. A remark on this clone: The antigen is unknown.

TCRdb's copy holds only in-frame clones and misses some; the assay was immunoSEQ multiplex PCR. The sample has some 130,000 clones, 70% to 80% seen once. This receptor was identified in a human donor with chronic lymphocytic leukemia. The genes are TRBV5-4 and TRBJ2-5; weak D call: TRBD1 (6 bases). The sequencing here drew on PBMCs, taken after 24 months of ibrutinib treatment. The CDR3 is CASSFPNREETQYF. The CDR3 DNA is TGTGCCAGCAGCTTCCCGAACAGGGAAGAGACCCAGTACTTC.